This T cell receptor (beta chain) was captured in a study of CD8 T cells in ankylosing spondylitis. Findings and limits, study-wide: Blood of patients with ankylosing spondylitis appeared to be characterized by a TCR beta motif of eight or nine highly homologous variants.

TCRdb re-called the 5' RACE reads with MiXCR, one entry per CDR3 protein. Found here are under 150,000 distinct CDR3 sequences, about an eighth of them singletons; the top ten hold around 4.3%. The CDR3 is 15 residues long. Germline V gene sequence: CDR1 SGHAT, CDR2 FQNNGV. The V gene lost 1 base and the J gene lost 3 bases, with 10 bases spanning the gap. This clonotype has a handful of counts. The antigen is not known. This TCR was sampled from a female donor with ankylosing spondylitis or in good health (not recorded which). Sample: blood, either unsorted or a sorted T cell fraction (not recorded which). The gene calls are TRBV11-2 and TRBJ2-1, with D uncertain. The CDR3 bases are TGTGCCAGCAGCTTAGGGCGTCTCGGCTACAATGAGCAGTTCTTC. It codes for CASSLGRLGYNEQFF.